Sequencing of this T cell receptor beta chain was carried out in a study of blood T cell repertoires in COVID-19. Across the whole study: Italy, Spain and the United States were the sources of the convalescent and acute COVID-19 samples.

Residents of about two dozen US areas, aged roughly 18 to 90 years, made up the participants. Cohort assignment relied on participant-reported clinical history. The CDR3 sequence is 13 residues long. V lost 7 bases and J 3 bases, leaving 12 bases between the germline ends. Germline loops: CDR1 MNHEY, CDR2 SVGAGI. Sequencing used immunoSEQ multiplex PCR; TCRdb keeps in-frame clones, though not all of them. The data hold hundreds of thousands of clones, with 80% to 90% observed a single time. This TCR came from a man aged 25 to 40 with acute COVID-19. V usage is TRBV6-5 and J usage is TRBJ1-2; D call uncertain. Sample: PBMCs or T cells enriched from blood (not recorded which). The CDR3: CASNVQRHYGYTF. The CDR3 DNA is TGTGCCAGCAATGTGCAGCGCCACTATGGCTACACCTTC.